A selection of T cell receptor beta chains follows, all from one sample in a study of a mutant IDH1 vaccine in newly diagnosed glioma. TCRdb's table, derived via immunoSEQ multiplex PCR, lists solely in-frame clones and lacks some. The top ten hold 15% of the sample, which has about 32,000 clones, roughly 80% seen once. Antigen specificity for these receptors is unknown. The sample in question was PBMCs, obtained from a glioma patient whose treatment included an IDH1 peptide vaccine. These receptors all stem from a man aged 30 to 45 with glioma. Both conserved end residues are part of each CDR3. A D gene is named only where the DNA matches it firmly. A clone size is listed for some rows: how often the clone was seen (once, few, many), or a class if it is expanded.

>-|TRBJ2-7|-|TRBV30
TGTGCCTGGAGTTACGGGACGTTCTCCTACGAGCAGTACTTC
CAWSYGTFSYEQYF
>-|TRBJ2-7|-|TRBV6-1
TGTGCCAGCAGTTGGGGGGAGGGGGGCTACGAGCAGTACTTC
CASSWGEGGYEQYF
>TRBD2|TRBJ2-1|-|TRBV5-1
TGCGCCAGCAGCAGGACTAGCGATTACAATGAGCAGTTCTTC
CASSRTSDYNEQFF
>TRBD1|TRBJ2-1|-|TRBV5-1
TGCGCCAGCAGCTTGGGGACAGGGATGGGCAATGAGCAGTTCTTC
CASSLGTGMGNEQFF
>TRBD2|TRBJ2-2|-|TRBV5-4
TGTGCCGCCGGCGGGAGGGCCTTCACCGGGGAGCTGTTTTTT
CAAGGRAFTGELFF
>-|TRBJ2-7|-|TRBV19
TGTGCCAGTAGAGGCCGCGAGGGGACCTACGAGCAGTACTTC
CASRGREGTYEQYF
>-|TRBJ1-1|-|TRBV18
TGTGCCAGCTCACAGGGGGGGAACACTGAAGCTTTCTTT
CASSQGGNTEAFF
>-|TRBJ2-6|-|TRBV5-1
TGCGCCAGCAGCGAGACAGGAGGGGGCTATGGGGCCAACGTCCTGACTTTC
CASSETGGGYGANVLTF
>-|TRBJ1-3|once|TRBV10-3
TGTGCCATCAGCGTCAAGACCTCTGGAAACACCATATATTTT
CAISVKTSGNTIYF
>-|TRBJ1-1|-|TRBV5-1
TGCGCCAGCAGCTTCGGTGACGGGAACACTGAAGCTTTCTTT
CASSFGDGNTEAFF
>-|TRBJ2-1|once|TRBV19
TGTGCCAGTAGTAAGAATGAGCAGTTCTTC
CASSKNEQFF
>-|TRBJ1-1|-|TRBV6-4
TGTGCCAGCAGTGGCTATGGTAGCACTGAAGCTTTCTTT
CASSGYGSTEAFF
>-|TRBJ1-1|-|TRBV2
TGTGCCAGCAGAGTCGCGGAGAACACTGAAGCTTTCTTT
CASRVAENTEAFF
>-|TRBJ1-2|-|TRBV30
TGTGCCTGCCGTAATCCCGGGACACAGGCTAACTATGGCTACACCTTC
CACRNPGTQANYGYTF
>TRBD1|TRBJ1-2|-|TRBV6-5
TGTGCCAGCTGGACAGGGAACTATGGCTACACCTTC
CASWTGNYGYTF
>-|TRBJ2-7|-|TRBV11-3
TGTGCCAGCAGCTCCGAGGGCAGGGAACCCTACGAGCAGTACTTC
CASSSEGREPYEQYF
>-|TRBJ1-5|few|TRBV6-6
TGTGCCAGCACTATAGACATGAGCAATCAGCCCCAGCATTTT
CASTIDMSNQPQHF
>-|TRBJ2-7|-|TRBV30
TGTGCCTGGAGTGGGGGAGGCGGAACCTACGAGCAGTACTTC
CAWSGGGGTYEQYF
>TRBD1|TRBJ2-1|-|TRBV5-4
TGTGCCAGCAGCTTGGGATGGACAGGGGTCCCTCACAATGAGCAGTTCTTC
CASSLGWTGVPHNEQFF